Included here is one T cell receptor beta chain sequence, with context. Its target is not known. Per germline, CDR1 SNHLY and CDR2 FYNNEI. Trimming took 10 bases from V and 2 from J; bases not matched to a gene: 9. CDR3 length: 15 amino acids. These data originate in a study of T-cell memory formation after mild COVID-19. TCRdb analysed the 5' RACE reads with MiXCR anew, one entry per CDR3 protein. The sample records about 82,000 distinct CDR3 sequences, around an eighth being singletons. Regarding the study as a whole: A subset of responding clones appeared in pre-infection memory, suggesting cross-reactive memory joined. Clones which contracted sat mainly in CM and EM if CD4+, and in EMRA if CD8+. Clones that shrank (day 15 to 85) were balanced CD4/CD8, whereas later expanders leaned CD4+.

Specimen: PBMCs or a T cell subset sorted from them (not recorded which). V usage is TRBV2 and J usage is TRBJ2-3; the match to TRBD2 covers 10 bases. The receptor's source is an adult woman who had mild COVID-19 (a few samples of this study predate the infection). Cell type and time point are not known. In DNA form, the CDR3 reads TGTGCCATCGGGACTAGCGTTACAAACACAGATACGCAGTATTTT. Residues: CAIGTSVTNTDTQYF.